Presented here are 25 T cell receptor beta chains from one specimen sequenced in a study of identical twins. TCRdb reanalysed the 5' RACE reads using MiXCR and keeps one entry per CDR3 protein. The table lists roughly 570,000 distinct CDR3 sequences, roughly 9.5% of them singletons. These sequences were also reported in another study, on yellow fever vaccine responses in identical twins.

Sequencing input: PBMCs. Receptor source: a woman under 30 in good health.

This clonotype was observed many times. This rearrangement joins TRBV12-3 or TRBV12-4 to TRBJ2-5, with 8 bases fitting TRBD2. The CDR3 spans 15 residues. After removal of 6 bases from V and 7 bases from J, the junction contained 13 bases not matched to a gene. CDR3 nucleotide sequence: TGTGCCAGCAGAACGGGACTACCGGCGGGAGGGACCCAGTACTTC. It yields the protein CASRTGLPAGGTQYF.

This clonotype was detected ten times or more. The chain carries TRBV5-1 and TRBJ2-3; unclear D gene. The length of the CDR3 is 15 residues. CDR1 is SGHRS and CDR2 is YFSETQ in the germline V gene. The V end lost 0 bases, the J end lost 0 bases, and 8 bases lay between the germline ends. The CDR3 spells CASSLGQTSTDTQYF. The CDR3 DNA is TGCGCCAGCAGCTTGGGCCAGACTAGCACAGATACGCAGTATTTT.

The CDR3 coding sequence is TGCAGTGCTAGAATACAGCGGAACTACAATGAGCAGTTCTTC. It is translated as CSARIQRNYNEQFF. The rearrangement joins TRBV20-1 to TRBJ2-1; D perhaps matches TRBD2 (5 bases). V lost 2 bases and J 3 bases, leaving 11 bases between the germline ends. Germline V gene sequence: CDR1 DFQATT, CDR2 SNEGSKA (reference sequence). The CDR3 has 14 residues.

The rearrangement joins TRBV7-9 to TRBJ2-1; no reliable D call. This CDR3 region has 13 residues. Germline CDR1 reads SEHNR; CDR2 reads FQNEAQ (reference sequence). V gave up 2 bases and J gave up 6 bases, with 8 bases separating them. CDR3 loop: CASSLLHVNEQFF. The CDR3 DNA reads TGTGCCAGCAGCTTACTCCATGTCAATGAGCAGTTCTTC.

This chain connects TRBV6-1 to TRBJ1-2; weak D call: TRBD1 (6 bases). Trimming took off 4 bases at V and 4 bases at J, with 16 bases between the two ends. Germline CDR1 and CDR2: MNHNS and SASEGT. This CDR3 is built from 15 residues. The CDR3 DNA follows: TGTGCCAGCAGTGCAATCAGGGGAGCTGGCTATGGCTACACCTTC. This gives the protein CASSAIRGAGYGYTF.

The sample holds a few counts of this clonotype. The chain couples TRBV30 to TRBJ2-7, with D unclear. Germline V lookup: CDR1 GTSNPN, CDR2 SVGIG (reference sequence). Trimming left V 0 bases short and J 3 bases short, with 12 bases between. The CDR3 runs 14 residues. Written as DNA, the CDR3 is TGTGCCTGGAGTGTAAATCTAGGGTTCTACGAGCAGTACTTC. This translates into CAWSVNLGFYEQYF.

The table lists this clonotype with many counts. The V call is TRBV23-1, the J call TRBJ2-3; 11 bases are shared with TRBD2. Being an ORF, TRBV23-1 has a function that is uncertain. The CDR3 is made up of 15 amino acids. The V and J ends lost 6 bases and 3 bases, in that order; junction bases with no gene match: 5. CDR3 bases: TGCGCCAGCAGACGAACTAGCGGGAGAACAGATACGCAGTATTTT. It encodes CASRRTSGRTDTQYF.

V is TRBV30 and J is TRBJ2-1, with TRBD2 identical over 8 bases. The V gene end was trimmed by 5 bases and the J gene end by 4 bases; junction bases not matched to a gene: 10. Germline assignment: CDR1 GTSNPN and CDR2 SVGIG (reference sequence). This CDR3 is 15 amino acids long. This CDR3 is CAWASGSMEYNEQFF. In nucleotides, the CDR3 is TGTGCCTGGGCCAGCGGGAGTATGGAATACAATGAGCAGTTCTTC.

As regards this clonotype: Being one base from a much bigger clone, this may be a read error. The chain uses TRBV7-9 and TRBJ2-7, with 11 bases identical to TRBD1. This CDR3 spans 16 amino acids. Per germline, CDR1 SEHNR and CDR2 FQNEAQ (reference sequence). The CDR3 region is CAISLGGQGARYEQYF. CDR3 coding DNA: TGTGCCATCAGCTTAGGAGGACAGGGGGCAAGGTACGAGCAGTACTTC.

This clonotype has a handful of counts. This rearrangement joins TRBV20-1 to TRBJ2-5; maybe TRBD2 (5 bases). CDR3 length equals 13 residues. Trimming left V 1 base short and J 9 bases short, with 15 bases between. CDR1 and CDR2 from the germline V gene are DFQATT and SNEGSKA (reference sequence). The CDR3 region is CSARVRLEAAQYF. As DNA, the CDR3 is TGCAGTGCTAGAGTACGACTCGAAGCGGCCCAGTACTTC.

This clonotype was picked up a small number of times. This rearrangement joins TRBV20-1 to TRBJ2-6; no definite D call. CDR1 and CDR2 (germline): DFQATT, SNEGSKA (reference sequence). This CDR3 comprises 13 residues. Trimming left V 3 bases short and J 3 bases short, with 6 bases between. CDR3 sequence reads: CSASLVGANVLTF. In nucleotides, the CDR3 is TGCAGTGCTAGTTTAGTTGGGGCCAACGTCCTGACTTTC.

J is TRBJ2-1 and V is TRBV30; TRBD2 matches at 9 bases. V was clipped by 7 bases and J by 7 bases; unmatched bases: 14. CDR1 and CDR2 (germline): GTSNPN, SVGIG (reference sequence). The CDR3 extends over 15 amino acids. The CDR3 loop reads CASYGVAGAINEQFF. The CDR3 nucleotides read TGTGCCTCCTACGGGGTAGCGGGGGCCATTAATGAGCAGTTCTTC.

This clonotype has a count of ten or more. The chain is built from TRBV20-1 and TRBJ1-2; 8 positions agree with TRBD1. Germline V gene lookup returns CDR1 DFQATT and CDR2 SNEGSKA (reference sequence). The ends lost 3 bases at V and 3 bases at J; junction bases unmatched: 3. The CDR3 contains 13 residues. This CDR3 is CSASTTGDYGYTF. The CDR3 DNA reads as TGCAGTGCTAGCACGACAGGGGACTATGGCTACACCTTC.

At least ten counts were recorded for this clonotype. V gene TRBV6-4 combines with J gene TRBJ1-2, with a weak D call TRBD1 (6 bases). This CDR3 has 16 residues. With 5 bases removed from V and 0 bases from J, the gap between germline ends came to 16 bases. Germline-derived CDR1 and CDR2 are MRHNA and SNTAGT. CDR3 in DNA: TGTGCCAGCAGTCAAGATACAGGGTCCGCTAACTATGGCTACACCTTC. It codes for CASSQDTGSANYGYTF.

The J gene is TRBJ2-7, the V gene TRBV3-1, with a weak D call TRBD1 (6 bases). This CDR3 is 16 amino acids long. V was clipped by 4 bases and J by 0 bases, with 16 bases between them. The germline V gene encodes CDR1 LGHDT and CDR2 YNNKEL (reference sequence). The CDR3 sequence is CASSRGQGLSSYEQYF. The CDR3 region has the DNA TGTGCCAGCAGCCGGGGGCAGGGGCTGAGCTCCTACGAGCAGTACTTC.

This clonotype was detected ten times or more. The CDR3 sequence: CASSLGALGRAEETQYF. In DNA, the CDR3 is TGTGCCAGCAGTTTGGGTGCTTTGGGACGCGCCGAAGAGACCCAGTACTTC. This sequence joins TRBV12-3 or TRBV12-4 and TRBJ2-5; D tentatively fits TRBD1 or TRBD2 (5 bases each). Trimming cost V 3 bases and J 3 bases, with 20 bases left between them. This CDR3 region has 17 residues.

CDR3 protein: CSARALDGPYEQYF. CDR3 nucleotide sequence: TGCAGTGCTAGAGCCTTAGACGGGCCCTACGAGCAGTACTTC. The rearrangement uses TRBV20-1 and TRBJ2-7; D unresolved. Germline-derived CDR1 and CDR2 are DFQATT and SNEGSKA (reference sequence). This CDR3 has 14 amino acids. Trimming removed 1 base at V and 2 bases at J, with 12 bases between.

This clonotype was seen only a few times. The rearrangement joins TRBV7-2 to TRBJ1-5; D remains ambiguous. The CDR3 loop spans 15 amino acids. Germline values: CDR1 SGHTA, CDR2 FQGNSA. V was cut by 3 bases and J by 2 bases, with 11 bases left in between. CDR3 nucleotides: TGTGCCAGCAGCTTGATCCCGGGAGGCAATCAGCCCCAGCATTTT. Its translation: CASSLIPGGNQPQHF.

This clonotype was detected ten times or more. The chain combines TRBV10-3 with TRBJ2-7; TRBD1 matches 8 bases. Trimming at V came to 0 bases and at J to 3 bases, leaving 10 bases not matched to a gene. CDR1 and CDR2 (germline): ENHRY, SYGVKD. The CDR3 runs 17 residues. CDR3 protein: CAISESQVWDRNYEQYF. CDR3 nucleotide sequence: TGTGCCATCAGTGAGTCACAAGTCTGGGACAGGAACTACGAGCAGTACTTC.

V and J are TRBV2 and TRBJ2-6, with 9 nucleotides matching TRBD1. The germline V gene has CDR1 SNHLY and CDR2 FYNNEI. The CDR3 contains 17 residues. J was trimmed by 1 base and V by 8 bases; bases with no gene match: 9. The CDR3 DNA reads as TGTGCCAGCGGTCGGGACAGGGAAAGGTCTGGGGCCAACGTCCTGACTTTC. Its translation: CASGRDRERSGANVLTF.

This clonotype was counted only a few times. DNA of the CDR3: TGTGCCAGCAGCTTAGGTAGCGGGGATCCCTACGAGCAGTACTTC. It specifies CASSLGSGDPYEQYF. This chain uses TRBV11-2 with TRBJ2-7, with 8 bases that match TRBD2. Germline values: CDR1 SGHAT, CDR2 FQNNGV. The V gene end was trimmed by 1 base and the J gene end by 2 bases; junction bases not matched to a gene: 4. The CDR3 extends over 15 amino acids.

In this sample, this clonotype turned up many times. The rearrangement joins TRBV7-9 to TRBJ2-5; D is unresolved. Trimming took off 2 bases at V and 1 base at J, with 11 bases between the two ends. The CDR3 totals 15 residues. Germline V gene lookup returns CDR1 SEHNR and CDR2 FQNEAQ (reference sequence). The CDR3 reads CASSLSIGSQETQYF. The CDR3 DNA sequence: TGTGCCAGCAGCTTAAGTATCGGCAGCCAAGAGACCCAGTACTTC.

The CDR3 nucleotides are TGCAGTGCCCGCACTGGGACACCCAGCACAGATACGCAGTATTTT. Translated, it gives CSARTGTPSTDTQYF. The chain couples TRBV20-1 to TRBJ2-3, with D possibly being TRBD1 (6 bases). CDR1 is DFQATT, CDR2 SNEGSKA, per germline (reference sequence). The CDR3 runs 15 residues. Trimming stripped 6 bases from V and 0 bases from J, with 16 bases between.

There are a few counts of this clonotype. The chain employs TRBV7-2 and TRBJ2-7; D not resolved. The germline V gene has CDR1 SGHTA and CDR2 FQGNSA. V dropped 0 bases and J dropped 6 bases, with 9 bases sitting between them. The CDR3 runs 13 residues. The CDR3 spells CASSLAQNCEQYF. CDR3 sequence (DNA): TGTGCCAGCAGCTTAGCCCAAAACTGCGAGCAGTACTTC.

This clonotype was counted ten times or more. One end of the junction is discordant with germline, which a read error may explain. V and J are TRBV12-3 or TRBV12-4 and TRBJ2-3; D may be TRBD1 or TRBD2 (6 bases each). The CDR3 is 13 residues long. The CDR3: CASLLLEGGPLHF. In DNA form, the CDR3 reads TGTGCCAGCTTATTACTGGAGGGGGGCCCGCTCCATTTT.